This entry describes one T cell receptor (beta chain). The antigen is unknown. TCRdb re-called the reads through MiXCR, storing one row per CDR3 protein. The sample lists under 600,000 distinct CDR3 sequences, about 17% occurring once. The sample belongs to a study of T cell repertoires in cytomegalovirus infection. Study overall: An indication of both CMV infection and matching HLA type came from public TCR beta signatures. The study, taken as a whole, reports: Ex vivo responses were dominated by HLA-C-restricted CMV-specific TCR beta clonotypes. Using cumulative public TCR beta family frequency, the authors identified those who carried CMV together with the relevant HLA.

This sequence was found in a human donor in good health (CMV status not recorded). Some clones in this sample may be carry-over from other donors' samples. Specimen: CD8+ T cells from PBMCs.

The CDR3 region has the DNA TGCGCCAGCAGCCAAGAAGAGGGGTGGCGGGACTTCACAGATACGCAGTATTTT. Protein product: CASSQEEGWRDFTDTQYF. The chain recombines TRBV4-1 with TRBJ2-3, with D possibly being TRBD2 (6 bases). Germline V gives CDR1 MGHRA, CDR2 YSYEKL. The length of the CDR3 is 18 residues. The ends were cut back, 0 bases at V and 2 bases at J, with 18 bases in the middle.